Listed below are T cell receptor beta chains from one sample, sequenced in a study of OX40 agonist ivuxolimab in advanced cancers. Libraries were prepared by immunoSEQ multiplex PCR; TCRdb keeps only in-frame clonotypes and omits some of them. The sample has around 76,000 clones; around 92% are singletons. This specimen was CD4+ or CD8+ T cells sorted from blood, taken in a trial of the OX40 agonist ivuxolimab. The origin of the receptors is an adult with an advanced solid tumor such as melanoma, head and neck, liver or kidney cancer. The CDR3 runs from the conserved cysteine through the conserved F or W. Fields, in order: clone size, V gene, J gene, D gene, CDR3 DNA, CDR3 protein. D genes are given only for firm matches. The size entry is marked missing in some rows and otherwise reads once, few, many or a size class.

clone_size: .; v_call: TRBV19; j_call: TRBJ1-5; d_call: .; cdr3_nt: TGTGCCAGTAGTATAGATCTTAGGACCCGGGTCAATCAGCCCCAGCATTTT; cdr3_aa: CASSIDLRTRVNQPQHF
clone_size: .; v_call: TRBV6-6; j_call: TRBJ1-1; d_call: .; cdr3_nt: TGTGCCAGCAGTTTGACCCTCCGGGGCACTGAAGCTTTCTTT; cdr3_aa: CASSLTLRGTEAFF
clone_size: .; v_call: TRBV5-4; j_call: TRBJ1-2; d_call: .; cdr3_nt: TGTGCCAGCAGCGTCCCCGGGGGCTCGGGTGGCTACACCTTC; cdr3_aa: CASSVPGGSGGYTF
clone_size: once; v_call: TRBV28; j_call: TRBJ2-7; d_call: .; cdr3_nt: TGTGCCAGCAGGCAAGGGGGGGGCCCCAACGAGCAGTACTTC; cdr3_aa: CASRQGGGPNEQYF
clone_size: .; v_call: TRBV6-6; j_call: TRBJ1-5; d_call: TRBD1; cdr3_nt: TGTGCCAGCAGTTCCACGGGACAGGTGATCAATCAGCCCCAGCATTTT; cdr3_aa: CASSSTGQVINQPQHF
clone_size: .; v_call: TRBV10-3; j_call: TRBJ1-1; d_call: TRBD1; cdr3_nt: TGTGCCATCAGCACACAGGGGGCGGGTGAAGCTTTCTTT; cdr3_aa: CAISTQGAGEAFF
clone_size: .; v_call: TRBV4-1; j_call: TRBJ1-2; d_call: .; cdr3_nt: TGCGCCAGCAGCCAAGTTTTTTCCCAATATGGCTACACCTTC; cdr3_aa: CASSQVFSQYGYTF
clone_size: .; v_call: TRBV29-1; j_call: TRBJ2-3; d_call: .; cdr3_nt: TGCAGCGTTGCGTTGGTTCAGAAAAGCACAGATACGCAGTATTTT; cdr3_aa: CSVALVQKSTDTQYF
clone_size: .; v_call: TRBV14; j_call: TRBJ2-3; d_call: TRBD2; cdr3_nt: TGTGCCAGCAGCCAAGATCGGGGCGGGAGTGGGATCACAGATACGCAGTATTTT; cdr3_aa: CASSQDRGGSGITDTQYF
clone_size: .; v_call: TRBV19; j_call: TRBJ1-6; d_call: TRBD1; cdr3_nt: TGTGCCAGTAGTAGGGAGGGGGCGAGAAATTCACCCCTCCACTTT; cdr3_aa: CASSREGARNSPLHF
clone_size: .; v_call: TRBV5-1; j_call: TRBJ1-2; d_call: TRBD1; cdr3_nt: TGCGCCAGCAGCGTGGACAGGGCGGGCTATGGCTACACCTTC; cdr3_aa: CASSVDRAGYGYTF
clone_size: .; v_call: TRBV5-1; j_call: TRBJ1-1; d_call: .; cdr3_nt: TGCGCCAGCAGCTTGGTGCCAGGGAACACTGAAGCTTTCTTT; cdr3_aa: CASSLVPGNTEAFF
clone_size: .; v_call: TRBV10-3; j_call: TRBJ2-2; d_call: .; cdr3_nt: TGTGCCATCAGCGCCAGTCGTTCGGGGCAAGGAGAGCTGTTTTTT; cdr3_aa: CAISASRSGQGELFF
clone_size: .; v_call: TRBV18; j_call: TRBJ2-7; d_call: .; cdr3_nt: TGTGCCAGCTCACCACTACAGGTCTCCCCCTACGAGCAGTACTTC; cdr3_aa: CASSPLQVSPYEQYF